This T cell receptor beta chain was sequenced during a study of blood T cell repertoires in COVID-19 (dated by TCRdb to 2020 to 2022). In terms of the full investigation: Samples covering the acute and convalescent phases of COVID-19 were provided by collaborators in the United States, Italy and Spain. The dataset comprised deeply sampled blood TCRbeta repertoires from subjects exposed to, actively infected with, or recovered from COVID-19. Samples were obtained from the ongoing ImmuneRACE study (first 160 participants) and from about 1,300 subjects provided by 6 global collaborators. The prospective study material was composed of cDNA or gDNA derived from T cells, B-cell-depleted T cells, or PBMCs. HLA class I and class II types, where available, came from metadata supplied by the sample provider rather than from assay-based typing. Nearly every sample came with metadata listing a de-identified subject ID, COVID-19 status, age in years and sex. The repertoires were released in a freely available public database intended as a resource for research on the immune response to SARS-CoV-2. General study outcomes and caveats: How much clinical and demographic metadata was included differed by source and by participant, and the metadata was provided uncurated.

On this clone itself: It lacks a known antigen. No qualities accompany the bases; no much larger clone lies one base away.

Based on the germline V gene, the CDR1 and CDR2 sequences are SGHRS and YFSETQ. The CDR3 contains 16 residues, cysteine and phenylalanine counted. Of the read, only the CDR3 DNA is kept; its 48 bases are in frame from base 1. V is shortened by 0 bases, J by 0 bases, and the region joining them spans 9 bases. TCRbeta CDR3 regions were amplified from genomic DNA using the immunoSEQ Assay, a bias-controlled multiplex PCR. In the paper's pipeline: The number of nucleated cells in each sample was estimated by amplification of reference gene primers within the assay. Sequence reads were collapsed and filtered to measure the absolute abundance of every unique TCRbeta CDR3 rearrangement. For each sample, productive Simpson clonality was calculated by taking the square root of Simpson's diversity index across productive rearrangements. TCRdb re-hosts the immuneACCESS table, in-frame sequences only. Its copies lack some clones; in the studies checked, an unresolved V gene accounts for under half of them, and the cause for the rest is not known. D and trimming come from the DNA, and the V and J calls and clone size come from that table. Here the sample has 100,000 or so clones; 85% to 90% occur a single time. Of the sample, about 32% falls within the top ten clones.

Collaborating institutions collected whole blood in K2EDTA tubes following their own protocols. For TCRbeta analysis, collaborators shipped samples as frozen whole blood, isolated PBMCs, or DNA extracted from either of those sample types. The specimen was peripheral blood. The clonotype originates from a woman of 80 years or more with acute or convalescent COVID-19. The chain is made from TRBV5-1 and TRBJ2-2, with a weak D call of TRBD2 (6 bases match). In nucleotide form, the sequence is TGCGCCAGCAGCTTGGGGACTACCCCGAACACCGGGGAGCTGTTTTTT. It codes for CASSLGTTPNTGELFF.